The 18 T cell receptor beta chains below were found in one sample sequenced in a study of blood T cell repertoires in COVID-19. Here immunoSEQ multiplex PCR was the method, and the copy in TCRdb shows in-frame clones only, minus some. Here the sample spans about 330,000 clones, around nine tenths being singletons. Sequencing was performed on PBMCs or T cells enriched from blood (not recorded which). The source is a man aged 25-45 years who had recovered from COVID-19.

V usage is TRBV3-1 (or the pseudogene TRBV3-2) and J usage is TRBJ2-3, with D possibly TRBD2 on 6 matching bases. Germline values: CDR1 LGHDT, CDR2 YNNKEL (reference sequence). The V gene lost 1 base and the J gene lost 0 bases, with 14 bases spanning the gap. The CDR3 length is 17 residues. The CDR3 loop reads CASSQGLAVSSTDTQYF. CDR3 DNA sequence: TGTGCCAGCAGCCAAGGGTTAGCGGTCTCTAGCACAGATACGCAGTATTTT.

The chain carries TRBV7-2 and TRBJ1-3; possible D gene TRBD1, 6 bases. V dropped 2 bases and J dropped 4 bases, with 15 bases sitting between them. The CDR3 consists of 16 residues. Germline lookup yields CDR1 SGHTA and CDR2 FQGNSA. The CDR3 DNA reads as TGTGCCAGCAGCTTACATCCCCCGGGGGGCGGAAACACCATATATTTT. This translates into CASSLHPPGGGNTIYF.

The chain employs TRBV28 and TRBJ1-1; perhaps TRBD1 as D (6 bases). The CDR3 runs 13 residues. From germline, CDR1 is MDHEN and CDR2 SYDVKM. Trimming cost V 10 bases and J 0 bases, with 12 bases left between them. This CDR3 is CATRDTLNTEAFF. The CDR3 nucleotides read TGTGCCACCCGGGACACCTTGAACACTGAAGCTTTCTTT.

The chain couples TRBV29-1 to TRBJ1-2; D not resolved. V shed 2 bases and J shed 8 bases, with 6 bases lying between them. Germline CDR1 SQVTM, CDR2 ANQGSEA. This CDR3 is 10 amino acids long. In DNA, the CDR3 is TGCAGCGTTGAAAAAAGCGGCTACACCTTC. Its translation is CSVEKSGYTF.

CDR3 amino acids: CASGLGTGKNQPQHF. CDR3 coding DNA: TGTGCTAGTGGTTTGGGAACAGGGAAAAATCAGCCCCAGCATTTT. The chain carries TRBV12-5 and TRBJ1-5; D might be TRBD1 (6 bases). V lost 1 base and J 4 bases, leaving 11 bases between the germline ends. This CDR3 spans 15 amino acids. The germline CDR1 and CDR2 sequences are LGHNT and FRNRAP.

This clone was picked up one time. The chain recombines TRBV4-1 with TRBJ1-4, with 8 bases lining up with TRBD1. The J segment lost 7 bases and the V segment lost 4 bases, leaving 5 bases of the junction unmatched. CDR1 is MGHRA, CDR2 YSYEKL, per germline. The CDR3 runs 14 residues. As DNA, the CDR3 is TGCGCCAGCAGCCCTGGACAGGGATCTGAAAAACTGTTTTTT. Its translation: CASSPGQGSEKLFF.

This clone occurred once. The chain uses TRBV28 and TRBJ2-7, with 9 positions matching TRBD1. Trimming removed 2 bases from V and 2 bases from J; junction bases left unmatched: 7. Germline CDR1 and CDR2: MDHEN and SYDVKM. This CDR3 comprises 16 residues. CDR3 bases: TGTGCCAGCAGTTTACCCGGGACAGGGAACCCCTACGAGCAGTACTTC. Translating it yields CASSLPGTGNPYEQYF.

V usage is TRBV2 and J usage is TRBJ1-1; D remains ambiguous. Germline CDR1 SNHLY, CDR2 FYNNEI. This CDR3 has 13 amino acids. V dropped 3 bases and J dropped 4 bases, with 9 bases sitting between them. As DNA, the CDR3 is TGTGCCAGCAGTGATGAGGTCAGCACTGAAGCTTTCTTT. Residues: CASSDEVSTEAFF.

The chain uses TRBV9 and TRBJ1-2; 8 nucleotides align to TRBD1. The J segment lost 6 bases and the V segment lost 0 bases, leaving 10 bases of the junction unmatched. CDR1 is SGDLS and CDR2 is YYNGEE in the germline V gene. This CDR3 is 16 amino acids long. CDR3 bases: TGTGCCAGCAGCGTAGAGTATCGACAGGGGAAAGATGGCTACACCTTC. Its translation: CASSVEYRQGKDGYTF.

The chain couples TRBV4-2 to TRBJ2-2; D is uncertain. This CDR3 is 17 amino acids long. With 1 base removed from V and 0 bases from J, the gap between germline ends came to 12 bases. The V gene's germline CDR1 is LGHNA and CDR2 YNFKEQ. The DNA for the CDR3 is TGTGCCAGCAGCCAAGTTTCCGTGTCGTCGAACACCGGGGAGCTGTTTTTT. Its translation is CASSQVSVSSNTGELFF.

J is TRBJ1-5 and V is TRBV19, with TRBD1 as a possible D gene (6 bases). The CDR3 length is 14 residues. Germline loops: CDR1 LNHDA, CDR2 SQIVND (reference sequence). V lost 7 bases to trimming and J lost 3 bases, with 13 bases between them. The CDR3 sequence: CASMDSSPNQPQHF. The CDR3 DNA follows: TGTGCCAGTATGGACAGCTCTCCCAATCAGCCCCAGCATTTT.

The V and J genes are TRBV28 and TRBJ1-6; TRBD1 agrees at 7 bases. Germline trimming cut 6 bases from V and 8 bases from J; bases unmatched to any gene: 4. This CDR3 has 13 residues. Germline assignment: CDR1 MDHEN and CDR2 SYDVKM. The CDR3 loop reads CASSRQGYSPLHF. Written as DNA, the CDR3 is TGTGCCAGCAGCCGACAGGGTTATTCACCCCTCCACTTT.

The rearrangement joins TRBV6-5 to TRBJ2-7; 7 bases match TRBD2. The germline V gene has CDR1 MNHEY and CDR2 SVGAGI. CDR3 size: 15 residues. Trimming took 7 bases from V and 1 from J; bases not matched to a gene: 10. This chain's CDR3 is CASKPPGTNSYEQYF. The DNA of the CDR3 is TGTGCCAGCAAACCCCCCGGGACTAATTCCTACGAGCAGTACTTC.

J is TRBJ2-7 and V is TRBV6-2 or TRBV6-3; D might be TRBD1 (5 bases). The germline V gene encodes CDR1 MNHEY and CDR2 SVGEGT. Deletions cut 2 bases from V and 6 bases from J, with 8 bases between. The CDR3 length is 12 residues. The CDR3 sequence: CASSYRGGEQYF. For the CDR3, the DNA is TGTGCCAGCAGTTACAGGGGCGGCGAGCAGTACTTC.

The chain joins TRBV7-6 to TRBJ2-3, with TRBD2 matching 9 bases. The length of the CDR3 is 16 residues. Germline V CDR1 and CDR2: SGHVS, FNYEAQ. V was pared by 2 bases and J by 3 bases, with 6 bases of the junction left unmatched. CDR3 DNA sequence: TGTGCCAGCAGCTTATCTAGCGGGGAAAGGACAGATACGCAGTATTTT. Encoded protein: CASSLSSGERTDTQYF.

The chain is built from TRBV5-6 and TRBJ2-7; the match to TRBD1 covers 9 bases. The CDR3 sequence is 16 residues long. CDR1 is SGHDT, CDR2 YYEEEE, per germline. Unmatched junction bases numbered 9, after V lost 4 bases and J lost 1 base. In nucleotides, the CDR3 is TGTGCCAGCAGCCCTGAGGGACAGGGAAATTCCTACGAGCAGTACTTC. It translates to CASSPEGQGNSYEQYF. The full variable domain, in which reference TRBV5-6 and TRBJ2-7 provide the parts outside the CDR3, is DAGVTQSPTHLIKTRGQQVTLRCSPKSGHDTVSWYQQALGQGPQFIFQYYEEEERQRGNFPDRFSGHQFPNYSSELNVNALLLGDSALYLCASSPEGQGNSYEQYFGPGTRLTVT.

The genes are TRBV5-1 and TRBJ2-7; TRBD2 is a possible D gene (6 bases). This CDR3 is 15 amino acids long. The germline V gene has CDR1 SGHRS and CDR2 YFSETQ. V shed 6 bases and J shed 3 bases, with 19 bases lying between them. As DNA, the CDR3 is TGCGCCAGCAAACCCCAGGGCGGGGTGGACTACGAGCAGTACTTC. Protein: CASKPQGGVDYEQYF.

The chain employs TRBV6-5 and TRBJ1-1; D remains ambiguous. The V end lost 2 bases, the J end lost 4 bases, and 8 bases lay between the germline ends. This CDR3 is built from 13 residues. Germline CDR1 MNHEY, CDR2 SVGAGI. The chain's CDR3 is CASSYRGLTEAFF. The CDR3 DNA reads TGTGCCAGCAGTTACAGAGGGCTCACTGAAGCTTTCTTT.